The TCR beta chain under discussion was sequenced for a study of control samples from healthy donors and cancer patients (dated by TCRdb to 2018 to 2020). The receptor library was made with the immunoSEQ multiplex PCR assay. TCRdb holds this immuneACCESS table with in-frame rearrangements only. Some clones are missing; in checked studies, unresolved V genes explain under half, and the rest has no known cause. Within this sample are approximately 86,000 clones, with more than 85% of them counted one time only. The ten most abundant clones make up around 1.4% of the sample. The junction shows trimming of 2 bases on V and 7 bases on J, and the gene matches do not reach 3 bases of it. The CDR3 runs 14 residues from the cysteine to the phenylalanine. The CDR3 DNA has 42 bases and is translated from base 1. Taken from the germline V gene, the CDR1 and CDR2 loops are SGHVS and FQNEAQ. Concerning this clone itself: Its specific antigen is unknown. No much larger clonotype is one base removed from it; base qualities were not supplied.

The rearrangement joined TRBV7-8 to TRBJ2-1; 9 nucleotides in the junction match TRBD2. The clonotype comes from a woman aged 25 to 39 in good health. Source material: blood. The bases are TGTGCCAGCAGCTTACTAGCGGGACCGAATGAGCAGTTCTTC. The encoded protein is CASSLLAGPNEQFF.